The clone carrying this T cell receptor beta chain occurred a few times. This sample was included in a study of blood T cell repertoires in COVID-19. Overall study context: From T cells, B-cell-depleted T cells, or PBMCs came the material, which was cDNA or gDNA.

This CDR3 spans 17 amino acids. V was trimmed by 4 bases and J by 1 base, leaving 19 bases between them. Per germline, CDR1 SEHNR and CDR2 FQNEAQ (reference sequence). Authors' analysis steps: Amplification of reference gene primers was used by the study to estimate nucleated cell counts. Sequenced by immunoSEQ multiplex PCR; TCRdb stores in-frame clones only, minus some. The D gene and trimming were derived from the DNA, and the V and J assignments and clone size from that table. The data contain over 200,000 clones, about three quarters of them singletons. The TCR comes from a woman over 75 with acute or convalescent COVID-19. The sample taken for sequencing was peripheral blood. The chain couples TRBV7-9 to TRBJ1-1; D possibly corresponds to TRBD1 (5 bases). CDR3 protein: CASSSRGAGLTNTEAFF. The CDR3 nucleotides are TGTGCCAGCAGCTCCCGAGGGGCGGGGTTGACGAACACTGAAGCTTTCTTT. The variable domain in full, with the rest retrieved from reference TRBV7-9 and TRBJ1-1, is DTGVSQNPRHKITKRGQNVTFRCDPISEHNRLYWYRQTLGQGPEFLTYFQNEAQLEKSRLLSDRFSAERPKGSFSTLEIQRTEQGDSAMYLCASSSRGAGLTNTEAFFGQGTRLTVV.